This TCR beta chain is drawn from a study of patients and donors after allogeneic stem cell transplantation. TCRdb used MiXCR to reprocess the RT-PCR reads, holding one entry per CDR3 protein. The sample has approximately 410,000 distinct CDR3 sequences; roughly 17% are singletons. Germline CDR1 LGHDT, CDR2 YNNKEL (reference sequence). Trimming took off 2 bases at V and 11 bases at J, with 7 bases between the two ends. CDR3 size: 12 residues. The receptor's source is a human donor who was either an allogeneic HSCT recipient or a stem cell or donor lymphocyte infusion donor (not recorded which). It is not recorded whose cells these are; they may come from a transplant donor. The chain uses TRBV3-1 and TRBJ1-6, with unresolved D. The sample consisted of blood, either unsorted or a sorted T cell fraction (not recorded which). CDR3 DNA: TGTGCCAGCAGCCAATCCGGGCCACCCCTCCACTTT. This translates into CASSQSGPPLHF.